A selection of T cell receptor beta chains follows, all from one sample in a study of blood T cells in healthy people across ages. Each CDR3 protein is one row after TCRdb ran MiXCR on the 5' RACE reads. The data show about a million distinct CDR3 sequences, roughly 47% seen once. Sequencing used blood. The origin of the receptors is a woman aged 60-75 years in good health. The CDR3 runs from the conserved cysteine through the conserved F or W. The D gene is left open where the match is weak.

v_gene: TRBV2; d_gene: TRBD2; j_gene: TRBJ2-7; len: 15; CDR3aa: CASKGGGENPYEQYF
v_gene: TRBV9; d_gene: -; j_gene: TRBJ2-3; len: 12; CDR3aa: CASSVEAATQYF
v_gene: TRBV27; d_gene: TRBD2; j_gene: TRBJ2-1; len: 17; CDR3aa: CASHPLGLAGSYNEQFF
v_gene: TRBV27; d_gene: -; j_gene: TRBJ2-5; len: 15; CDR3aa: CASSERITEDNEQYF
v_gene: TRBV7-2; d_gene: TRBD1; j_gene: TRBJ2-5; len: 18; CDR3aa: CASSPVSLSQGAMETQYF
v_gene: TRBV27; d_gene: -; j_gene: TRBJ1-2; len: 20; CDR3aa: CASSLRNPSQLRVRGDGYTF
v_gene: TRBV21-1; d_gene: -; j_gene: TRBJ2-5; len: 13; CDR3aa: CASAKGWQETQYF
v_gene: TRBV12-3/TRBV12-4; d_gene: TRBD2; j_gene: -; len: 16; CDR3aa: CASSGTSGSGGYEQYF
v_gene: TRBV6-1; d_gene: TRBD2; j_gene: TRBJ2-4; len: 19; CDR3aa: CASSPMGLAGGGAKNIQYF
v_gene: TRBV6-2/TRBV6-3; d_gene: -; j_gene: TRBJ2-3; len: 14; CDR3aa: CASSYGQNTDTQYF
v_gene: TRBV20-1; d_gene: TRBD2; j_gene: TRBJ2-1; len: 16; CDR3aa: CSASPVAGGAYNEQFF
v_gene: TRBV28; d_gene: -; j_gene: TRBJ1-6; len: 13; CDR3aa: CASSLFRNSPLHF
v_gene: TRBV20-1; d_gene: TRBD1; j_gene: -; len: 14; CDR3aa: CSARKAGGGYEQYF
v_gene: TRBV5-1; d_gene: -; j_gene: TRBJ1-1; len: 12; CDR3aa: CASSLGSREAFF
v_gene: TRBV4-2; d_gene: -; j_gene: TRBJ1-4; len: 15; CDR3aa: CASSQGGEFNEKLFF
v_gene: TRBV10-3; d_gene: TRBD2; j_gene: TRBJ2-7; len: 16; CDR3aa: CAISPSWLAGANEQYF
v_gene: TRBV7-9; d_gene: -; j_gene: TRBJ2-5; len: 15; CDR3aa: CASSLFQTSQETQYF
v_gene: TRBV20-1; d_gene: -; j_gene: TRBJ2-3; len: 11; CDR3aa: CSASLTDTQYF
v_gene: TRBV29-1; d_gene: TRBD2; j_gene: TRBJ2-1; len: 18; CDR3aa: CSVGPGLAGVWLGNEQFF
v_gene: TRBV7-2; d_gene: -; j_gene: TRBJ1-1; len: 15; CDR3aa: CASSLDGGVGTEAFF
v_gene: TRBV11-2; d_gene: -; j_gene: TRBJ2-3; len: 13; CDR3aa: CASSQLVQTTQYF
v_gene: TRBV11-2; d_gene: TRBD2; j_gene: TRBJ2-5; len: 15; CDR3aa: CASSGGLAGVGEQYF
v_gene: TRBV7-2; d_gene: TRBD2; j_gene: TRBJ2-7; len: 15; CDR3aa: CASSTGLAYSYEQYF
v_gene: TRBV7-2; d_gene: -; j_gene: TRBJ2-3; len: 14; CDR3aa: CASSWQKSTDTQYF
v_gene: TRBV12-3/TRBV12-4; d_gene: -; j_gene: TRBJ1-4; len: 14; CDR3aa: CASSLSGFNEKRFF
v_gene: TRBV18; d_gene: TRBD1; j_gene: TRBJ1-4; len: 19; CDR3aa: CASSAGRTGGRGTNEKLFF
v_gene: TRBV4-1; d_gene: -; j_gene: TRBJ2-7; len: 17; CDR3aa: CASSQGFLRGRTYEQYF
v_gene: TRBV20-1; d_gene: TRBD2; j_gene: TRBJ2-7; len: 15; CDR3aa: CSARGLAGVGYEQYF
v_gene: TRBV6-2/TRBV6-3; d_gene: TRBD1; j_gene: TRBJ1-5; len: 14; CDR3aa: CASSSGQGVQPQHF
v_gene: TRBV20-1; d_gene: -; j_gene: TRBJ2-1; len: 11; CDR3aa: CSAREQDEQFF